One and the same sample provided the 11 T cell receptor beta chains below, sequenced in a study of blood T cell repertoires in COVID-19. Assay used: immunoSEQ multiplex PCR; TCRdb lists only in-frame clones, some missing. The sample carries roughly 360,000 clones, over 75% recorded once. Source material: PBMCs or T cells enriched from blood (not recorded which). These TCRs come from a young man who had recovered from COVID-19.

J is TRBJ2-7 and V is TRBV6-2 or TRBV6-3; 8 bases agree with TRBD1. The germline gives CDR1 MNHEY, CDR2 SVGEGT. CDR3 length: 16 amino acids. Trimming took 5 bases from V and 2 from J; bases not matched to a gene: 11. For the CDR3, the DNA is TGTGCCAGCAGTCGACCTCCCCGGACAGGGACCTACGAGCAGTACTTC. This encodes CASSRPPRTGTYEQYF.

This clone has a single count. The gene calls are TRBV3-1 (or the pseudogene TRBV3-2) and TRBJ1-6; 10 bases are shared with TRBD1. CDR1 LGHDT and CDR2 YNNKEL come from the germline V gene (reference sequence). This CDR3 is built from 14 residues. V shed 6 bases and J 9 bases; nucleotides not matched to a gene: 5. Written as DNA, the CDR3 is TGTGCCAGCAGTCCCGGACAGGGGGTTTCACCCCTCCACTTT. The encoded protein is CASSPGQGVSPLHF.

The genes are TRBV6-1 and TRBJ1-5; tentatively, D is TRBD1 (6 bases). CDR3 length equals 15 residues. The germline V gene has CDR1 MNHNS and CDR2 SASEGT. V was shortened by 3 bases and J by 5 bases, with 14 bases between the two germline ends. CDR3: CASSEAGTLHQPQHF. CDR3 bases: TGTGCCAGCAGTGAGGCCGGGACACTCCATCAGCCCCAGCATTTT.

V usage is TRBV9 and J usage is TRBJ2-1; the D gene is possibly TRBD2 (5 bases). The V gene's germline CDR1 is SGDLS and CDR2 YYNGEE. Trimming stripped 2 bases from V and 10 bases from J, with 10 bases between. The CDR3 runs to 12 residues. In nucleotides, the CDR3 is TGTGCCAGCAGCGTCTTTCGGGGAGAGCAGTTCTTC. It specifies CASSVFRGEQFF.

The chain uses TRBV4-3 and TRBJ1-5, with D tentatively TRBD1 (6 bases). The V and J ends lost 0 bases and 7 bases respectively, with 13 bases between them. Germline loops: CDR1 LGHNA, CDR2 YSLEER. The CDR3 loop spans 15 amino acids. The CDR3 bases are TGCGCCAGCAGCCAAGATTTGGGGGCGCGACAGCCCCAGCATTTT. Residues: CASSQDLGARQPQHF.

The chain uses TRBV12-5 and TRBJ1-1, with D possibly being TRBD1 (5 bases). The CDR3 is 15 residues long. The germline V gene has CDR1 LGHNT and CDR2 FRNRAP. Trimming removed 0 bases at V and 5 bases at J, with 13 bases between. The CDR3 DNA sequence: TGTGCTAGTGGTTTGGTATCGGGGGTTGGAACTGAAGCTTTCTTT. Its protein product is CASGLVSGVGTEAFF.

V gene TRBV30 combines with J gene TRBJ1-4; 8 positions match TRBD1. CDR1 GTSNPN and CDR2 SVGIG come from the germline V gene (reference sequence). V shed 5 bases and J 2 bases; nucleotides not matched to a gene: 7. The CDR3 spans 15 residues. CDR3: CAWGQGGSTNEKLFF. The CDR3 DNA sequence: TGTGCCTGGGGACAGGGAGGTTCGACTAATGAAAAACTGTTTTTT.

The rearrangement joins TRBV7-9 to TRBJ1-1; 7 positions match TRBD1. The trim removed 1 base at V and 10 bases at J, leaving 9 bases unmatched. This CDR3 is built from 14 residues. Germline V gene lookup returns CDR1 SEHNR and CDR2 FQNEAQ (reference sequence). In nucleotides, the CDR3 is TGTGCCAGCAGCTTAGAGGGGGCAGGCCGCAGAGCTTTCTTT. This codes for CASSLEGAGRRAFF. The full variable domain, completed using reference TRBV7-9 and TRBJ1-1, is DTGVSQNPRHKITKRGQNVTFRCDPISEHNRLYWYRQTLGQGPEFLTYFQNEAQLEKSRLLSDRFSAERPKGSFSTLEIQRTEQGDSAMYLCASSLEGAGRRAFFGQGTRLTVV.

The chain couples TRBV19 to TRBJ2-5; D unclear. In germline, CDR1 is LNHDA, CDR2 SQIVND (reference sequence). Deletions cut 0 bases from V and 5 bases from J, with 13 bases between. The CDR3 contains 15 residues. The CDR3 here is CASSIDSNRWETQYF. DNA of the CDR3: TGTGCCAGTAGTATAGATTCGAATCGGTGGGAGACCCAGTACTTC.

V usage is TRBV6-5 and J usage is TRBJ1-4; D is undetermined. The CDR3 is 13 residues long. Between the trimmed V and J ends, which lost 8 bases and 10 bases, there was a span of 17 bases. Germline V gives CDR1 MNHEY, CDR2 SVGAGI. CDR3 coding DNA: TGTGCCAGCCTCGGCTCGGTAGGCGGAAAACTGTTTTTT. Its translation is CASLGSVGGKLFF.

This chain links TRBV4-1 with TRBJ1-5, with D maybe TRBD1 (6 bases). CDR1 is MGHRA and CDR2 is YSYEKL in the germline V gene. This CDR3 spans 17 amino acids. V lost 5 bases, J lost 0 bases, and 17 bases lay in between. The CDR3 region is CASSNLGRGASNQPQHF. The DNA for the CDR3 is TGCGCCAGCAGCAACCTTGGCCGGGGGGCTAGCAATCAGCCCCAGCATTTT.